Listed below are T cell receptor beta chains from one sample, sequenced in a study of CD8 T cells in ankylosing spondylitis. TCRdb analysed the 5' RACE reads with MiXCR anew, one entry per CDR3 protein. Among almost 250,000 distinct CDR3 sequences listed, around 32% were seen once. The sample comprised blood, either unsorted or a sorted T cell fraction (not recorded which). Receptor source: a male donor with ankylosing spondylitis or in good health (not recorded which). CDR3s leave out the opening cysteine and the closing phenylalanine or tryptophan. Fields, in order: J gene, V gene, clone size, CDR3 protein. Clone size, where shown, is once, few, many, or a class for clones that have expanded.

>TRBJ2-3|TRBV20-1|NA
SAPPTGWGGTDTQY
>TRBJ2-5|TRBV5-6|few
ASSRRRVDIVKETQY
>TRBJ2-2|TRBV5-1|few
ASSNTGELF
>TRBJ2-3|TRBV11-2|few
ASSLEGLAGGRLRTDTQY
>TRBJ2-7|TRBV6-1|NA
ASSPQPSGGWEQY
>TRBJ2-1|TRBV5-1|NA
ASSLDRAYNEQF
>TRBJ2-1|TRBV9|NA
ASSGRLAPYNEQF
>TRBJ2-1|TRBV5-1|NA
ASSLVSSSYNEQF
>TRBJ1-1|TRBV5-5|NA
ASRLLSGTEAF
>TRBJ2-7|TRBV29-1|NA
SVAVGQGSYEQY
>TRBJ2-1|TRBV4-1|once
ASSRLVTRSYNEQF
>TRBJ2-5|TRBV29-1|NA
SVDGGEQETQY
>TRBJ2-5|TRBV7-9|NA
ASSLGAIQETQY
>TRBJ1-2|TRBV28|few
ASSNYFSADPAT
>TRBJ2-7|TRBV7-8|NA
ASSYQPTGYEQY
>TRBJ1-1|TRBV12-3/TRBV12-4|few
ASSQGPRR
>TRBJ1-6|TRBV4-1|NA
ASSPWNNSPLH
>TRBJ2-1|TRBV10-3|once
AISESGGGYYNEQF
>TRBJ2-4|TRBV20-1|NA
SATLGLAGGQY
>TRBJ2-1|TRBV12-3/TRBV12-4|NA
ATRGGTYNEQF
>TRBJ2-7|TRBV20-1|few
SPHPDLRSGNEQY
>TRBJ2-7|TRBV20-1|NA
SARRLAGGPYEQY
>TRBJ2-1|TRBV7-9|once
ASPTGDGNEQF
>TRBJ1-1|TRBV20-1|NA
SRGGQKNTEAF
>TRBJ2-3|TRBV5-6|NA
ASSPRGLAGERTDTQY
>TRBJ1-5|TRBV6-1|NA
ASLGAGRFQPQH
>TRBJ2-2|TRBV12-3/TRBV12-4|few
ASSLRQLNTGELF
>TRBJ1-2|TRBV29-1|few
SVEASGSHGYT
>TRBJ2-7|TRBV7-9|NA
ASTLTRGSEQY
>TRBJ2-1|TRBV29-1|NA
SVVTDSYNEQF
>TRBJ1-2|TRBV6-5|many
ASSYSPSYGYT
>TRBJ2-2|TRBV29-1|NA
SVRRTNTGELF
>TRBJ2-2|TRBV5-1|few
ASSLGVDWDTGELF
>TRBJ1-2|TRBV20-1|few
SHGTALGGYT
>TRBJ1-6|TRBV9|NA
ASSVVGQGGSPLH
>TRBJ2-4|TRBV9|few
ASSVAASKNIQY
>TRBJ2-7|TRBV20-1|few
SAARDSSYEQY
>TRBJ2-6|TRBV5-6|NA
ASSLMVSGSGANVLT
>TRBJ2-1|TRBV12-3/TRBV12-4|few
ASTLGGNEQF
>TRBJ2-1|TRBV4-2|NA
ASSQDWTGNYNEQF
>TRBJ2-7|TRBV10-3|NA
AISAQRDRAQEQY
>TRBJ2-7|TRBV12-3/TRBV12-4|few
ASSPRLAASYEQY
>TRBJ2-7|TRBV12-3/TRBV12-4|few
ASSTRTGFHEQY
>TRBJ2-3|TRBV12-3/TRBV12-4|NA
ASSRPPYADTQY
>TRBJ1-2|TRBV12-3/TRBV12-4|NA
ASSFSNYGYT
>TRBJ2-4|TRBV12-3/TRBV12-4|few
ASSLGGNKNIQY
>TRBJ2-3|TRBV5-1|few
ASSLEPTSTDTQY
>TRBJ2-7|TRBV5-1|NA
ASSSSTSGYIRGQY
>TRBJ2-7|TRBV5-1|few
ASSLELKGRWY
>TRBJ2-7|TRBV20-1|few
SARDLTGGSYEQY
>TRBJ2-1|TRBV5-6|NA
ASSLAGGLGHNEQF
>TRBJ1-5|TRBV9|NA
ASSVVRASNQPQH
>TRBJ2-6|TRBV12-3/TRBV12-4|many
ASSGVGGPGANVLT
>TRBJ1-6|TRBV7-2|few
ASSPRWQSNSPLH